Given below is one T cell receptor (beta chain) in context. The data stem from a study of control samples from healthy donors and cancer patients. Produced via immunoSEQ multiplex PCR; TCRdb's table is partial and in-frame only. This sample has some 120,000 clones; approximately 92% occur once, and the top ten carry around 1.1%. This TCR was sampled from a woman between 50 and 59 years old with colorectal cancer. Input material: PBMCs.

This CDR3 reads CASRLGLPAGHSTDTQYF. The CDR3 region has the DNA TGTGCAAGTCGCTTAGGGCTTCCGGCAGGACATAGCACAGATACGCAGTATTTT. The rearrangement links TRBV12-2 to TRBJ2-3; TRBD1 reflects the table's D call only, with no check against the DNA. TRBV12-2 is tagged as a pseudogene. The CDR3 is 18 residues long.